This T cell receptor (beta chain) was profiled in a study of regulatory T cells. Autoimmunity was present in every CD3G-deficient patient, worse in two. Regulatory (CD25-high CD127-low) and conventional (CD25-low CD127-high) CD4+ T cells were sorted separately. Per germline, CDR1 LNHDA and CDR2 SQIVND (reference sequence). This CDR3 is built from 14 residues. V was pared by 5 bases and J by 5 bases, with 12 bases between. Primers: 52 TRBV forward and 13 TRBJ reverse. Repertoires were generated with immunoSEQ multiplex PCR, while TCRdb's copy carries only in-frame clones and drops some. The sample lists more than 15,000 clones; 84% were seen once. With regard to this clone: Its target is unknown.

Study results and caveats: Hydrophobic residues at CDR3 positions 6 and 7 were enriched in conventional CD4+ T cells of CD3G-deficient patients.

The receptor was isolated from a person aged 30 to 39 with CD3G deficiency. Sequenced sample: conventional CD4+ T cells sorted from blood. The chain couples TRBV19 to TRBJ2-2, with D perhaps matching TRBD1 (6 bases). CDR3 bases: TGTGCCAGTAGTCCTAGGACAGCGACCGGGGAGCTGTTTTTT. Its protein is CASSPRTATGELFF. Drawing the rest from reference TRBV19 and TRBJ2-2, the complete variable domain is DGGITQSPKYLFRKEGQNVTLSCEQNLNHDAMYWYRQDPGQGLRLIYYSQIVNDFQKGDIAEGYSVSREKKESFPLTVTSAQKNPTAFYLCASSPRTATGELFFGEGSRLTVL.